One and the same sample provided the 10 T cell receptor beta chains below, sequenced in a study of blood T cells in healthy people across ages. Primers used in a second PCR of roughly 7 to 11 cycles were a sample-barcoded 5' primer and a J-beta primer mix. TCRdb re-called the 5' RACE reads with MiXCR, one entry per CDR3 protein. The repertoire holds around 710,000 distinct CDR3 sequences, approximately 43% seen once, with 20% to 25% in the top ten. The specimen was blood. These receptors were obtained from a woman aged 60 to 75 in good health.

This clonotype was counted only a few times. The rearrangement joins TRBV18 to TRBJ2-7; 7 positions match TRBD1. V shed 2 bases and J 5 bases; nucleotides not matched to a gene: 9. Per germline, CDR1 KGHSH and CDR2 LQKENI. The CDR3 has 15 residues. CDR3 in amino acids: CASSPYRGGMNEQYF. The CDR3 nucleotides read TGTGCCAGCTCACCATATAGAGGGGGCATGAACGAGCAGTACTTC.

This chain connects TRBV7-9 to TRBJ1-6, with D perhaps TRBD1 (5 bases). CDR1 and CDR2 (germline): SEHNR, FQNEAQ (reference sequence). The germline V and J ends were trimmed by 8 bases and 5 bases, with 13 bases remaining between them. The CDR3 is made up of 14 amino acids. CDR3 in amino acids: CASDPGMNNSPLHF. The CDR3 coding sequence is TGTGCCAGCGACCCAGGGATGAATAATTCACCCCTCCACTTT. The full variable domain, completed using reference TRBV7-9 and TRBJ1-6, is DTGVSQNPRHKITKRGQNVTFRCDPISEHNRLYWYRQTLGQGPEFLTYFQNEAQLEKSRLLSDRFSAERPKGSFSTLEIQRTEQGDSAMYLCASDPGMNNSPLHFGNGTRLTVT.

This clonotype showed up many times. V and J are TRBV29-1 and TRBJ1-5, with TRBD1 as a possible D gene (5 bases). The germline V gene encodes CDR1 SQVTM and CDR2 ANQGSEA. V was shortened by 6 bases and J by 9 bases, with 15 bases between the two germline ends. This CDR3 region has 12 residues. CDR3 loop: CSVAGEGWPQHF. The CDR3 DNA reads TGCAGCGTGGCGGGCGAGGGGTGGCCCCAGCATTTT.

This chain links TRBV9 with TRBJ2-2, with 7 nucleotides matching TRBD2. The CDR3 sequence is 16 residues long. Germline-derived CDR1 and CDR2 are SGDLS and YYNGEE. V gave up 0 bases and J gave up 1 base; unmatched junction bases: 3. CDR3 nucleotide sequence: TGTGCCAGCAGCGTAGTGGGGAGGGGGAACACCGGGGAGCTGTTTTTT. Its translation: CASSVVGRGNTGELFF.

There are a few counts of this clonotype. This CDR3 is CASSFMGGAREQYF. The CDR3, as DNA: TGTGCCAGCAGCTTTATGGGGGGGGCGCGGGAGCAGTACTTC. V usage is TRBV7-2 and J usage is TRBJ2-5, with D perhaps TRBD2 (7 bases). The germline V and J ends were trimmed by 3 bases and 11 bases, with 19 bases remaining between them. The CDR3 has 14 amino acids. From germline, CDR1 is SGHTA and CDR2 FQGNSA.

This clonotype was picked up a small number of times. The gene calls are TRBV25-1 and TRBJ2-1; possibly TRBD2 for D (5 bases). The CDR3 is 14 residues long. Germline lookup yields CDR1 MGHDK and CDR2 SYGVNS. V shed 8 bases and J shed 0 bases, with 11 bases lying between them. The CDR3 sequence is CASGRTYSYNEQFF. The CDR3 coding sequence is TGTGCCAGCGGCCGGACTTACTCCTACAATGAGCAGTTCTTC.

The chain carries TRBV20-1 and TRBJ2-3; D is ambiguous. Germline V lookup: CDR1 DFQATT, CDR2 SNEGSKA (reference sequence). This CDR3 comprises 13 residues. Trimming stripped 1 base from V and 9 bases from J, with 14 bases between. The DNA of the CDR3 is TGCAGTGCTAGAGTGGGCCCCCGGGCCACGCAGTATTTT. This gives the protein CSARVGPRATQYF.

This chain joins TRBV10-3 and TRBJ2-2; D remains ambiguous. Trimming took 10 bases from V and 1 from J, leaving 13 bases between them. CDR1 is ENHRY and CDR2 is SYGVKD in the germline V gene. This CDR3 region has 14 residues. CDR3 coding DNA: TGTGCCACACGAGATAGCAGGAACACCGGGGAGCTGTTTTTT. It encodes CATRDSRNTGELFF.

A few counts support this clonotype. The V gene is TRBV6-2 or TRBV6-3, the J gene TRBJ1-2; 8 bases fit TRBD1. After removal of 4 bases from V and 4 bases from J, the junction contained 8 bases not matched to a gene. The CDR3 has 15 amino acids. In germline, CDR1 is MNHEY, CDR2 SVGEGT. In nucleotides, the CDR3 is TGTGCCAGCAGTTCCGCCGGGACAGGCGTCTATGGCTACACCTTC. This translates into CASSSAGTGVYGYTF.

This clonotype occurred a few times. The gene calls are TRBV12-3 or TRBV12-4 and TRBJ2-1, with TRBD2 identical over 7 bases. With V trimmed by 5 bases and J by 7 bases, 14 bases remained unmatched. This CDR3 contains 16 residues. The CDR3 coding sequence is TGTGCCAGCAGTCCCGTAGGCGGGAGTTCATATAATGAGCAGTTCTTC. The encoded protein is CASSPVGGSSYNEQFF.